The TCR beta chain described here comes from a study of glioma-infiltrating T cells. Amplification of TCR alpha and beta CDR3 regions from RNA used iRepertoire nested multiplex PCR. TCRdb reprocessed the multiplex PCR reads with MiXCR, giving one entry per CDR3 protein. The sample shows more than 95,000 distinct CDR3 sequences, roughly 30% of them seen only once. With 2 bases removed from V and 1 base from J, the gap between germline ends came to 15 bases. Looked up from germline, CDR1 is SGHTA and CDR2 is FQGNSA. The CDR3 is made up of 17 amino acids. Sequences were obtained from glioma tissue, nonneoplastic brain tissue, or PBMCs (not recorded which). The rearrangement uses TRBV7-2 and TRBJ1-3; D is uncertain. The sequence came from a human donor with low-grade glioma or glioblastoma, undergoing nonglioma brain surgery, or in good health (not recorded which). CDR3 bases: TGTGCCAGCAGCTTAATGGTTGGCTTAGATTCTGGAAACACCATATATTTT. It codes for CASSLMVGLDSGNTIYF.